The rows below give T cell receptor beta chains drawn from one sample of a study of human T cells and chemical hapten exposure. One entry per CDR3 protein results from TCRdb running MiXCR on the RACE reads. The table lists under 200,000 distinct CDR3 sequences, about 15% of them singletons. Source: whole blood, taken in connection with sensitization to the hapten diphenylcyclopropenone (DPC). These receptors all stem from a woman under 40 with alopecia areata. Some clones in this sample may be carry-over from other donors' samples. CDR3s include the opening cysteine and the closing phenylalanine or tryptophan. A D gene is named only where the DNA matches it firmly. Not every row has a clone size; where given, it reads once, few, many or a size class.

V	D	J	size	CDR3	DNA
TRBV7-9	TRBD1	TRBJ1-2	few	CASSYGQGYGYTF	TGTGCCAGCAGTTACGGACAGGGCTATGGCTACACCTTC
TRBV7-6	TRBD2	TRBJ2-3	once	CVSSLKASGSVTDTQYF	TGTGTCAGCAGCTTAAAGGCTAGCGGAAGTGTCACAGATACGCAGTATTTT
TRBV20-1	-	TRBJ1-6	-	CSARDRSRVESPLHF	TGCAGTGCTAGAGATCGCTCCCGGGTCGAGTCACCCCTCCACTTT
TRBV20-1	-	TRBJ2-3	many	CSARDPLASTDTQYF	TGCAGTGCTAGAGATCCCCTAGCTAGCACAGATACGCAGTATTTT
TRBV4-3	TRBD2	TRBJ2-1	many	CASSLRPLAGGGLLNEQFF	TGCGCCAGCAGCCTACGACCCTTAGCGGGAGGGGGATTACTCAATGAGCAGTTCTTC
TRBV11-2	TRBD1	TRBJ2-1	few	CASSQGQGYEQFF	TGTGCCAGCAGCCAGGGACAGGGCTATGAGCAGTTCTTC
TRBV30	TRBD2	TRBJ2-1	many	CAWSRSSGNEQFF	TGTGCCTGGAGTCGGTCTAGCGGCAATGAGCAGTTCTTC
TRBV6-2/TRBV6-3	TRBD2	TRBJ2-2	-	CASSWGGSLVKTGELFF	TGTGCCAGCAGTTGGGGCGGGAGTTTGGTGAAGACCGGGGAGCTGTTTTTT
TRBV7-3	-	TRBJ1-2	few	CASSLGQGLNYGYTF	TGTGCCAGCAGCTTAGGGCAGGGGCTAAACTATGGCTACACCTTC
TRBV20-1	TRBD1	TRBJ1-2	few	CSASGGRGYTF	TGCAGTGCTTCAGGGGGCAGAGGCTACACCTTC
TRBV15	-	TRBJ1-4	few	CATSRGRNEKLFF	TGTGCCACCAGCAGAGGCCGTAATGAAAAACTGTTTTTT
TRBV4-3	-	TRBJ2-7	few	CASSQDYGQGVNEQYF	TGCGCCAGCAGCCAAGACTACGGCCAGGGTGTTAACGAGCAGTACTTC
TRBV3-1	TRBD2	TRBJ2-3	-	CASSHSGSRDTQYF	TGTGCCAGCAGCCATAGCGGGTCGCGCGATACGCAGTATTTT
TRBV5-1	-	TRBJ1-1	-	CASSLNSANTEAFF	TGCGCCAGCAGCTTGAATTCAGCAAACACTGAAGCTTTCTTT
TRBV28	TRBD2	TRBJ2-7	-	CASSLSSGRAYEQYF	TGTGCCAGCAGTTTATCCAGCGGGAGGGCCTACGAGCAGTACTTC
TRBV20-1	-	TRBJ2-7	many	CSAIRGQLMYEQYF	TGCAGTGCTATTCGCGGACAGCTAATGTACGAGCAGTACTTC
TRBV29-1	-	TRBJ1-2	many	CSGTEQQEGYGYTF	TGCAGCGGAACGGAACAACAGGAGGGCTATGGCTACACCTTC
TRBV6-1	-	TRBJ2-7	many	CASRLQEASYEQYF	TGTGCCAGCCGTTTGCAGGAAGCTTCCTACGAGCAGTACTTC
TRBV10-3	-	TRBJ1-3	many	CAISGRVGRPVGSTGNTIYF	TGTGCCATCAGTGGCCGGGTGGGCAGGCCCGTTGGTTCTACTGGAAACACCATATATTTT
TRBV28	-	TRBJ1-5	few	CASNGAGSGNQSQHF	TGTGCCAGCAACGGTGCGGGGAGCGGCAATCAGTCCCAGCATTTT
TRBV6-1	-	TRBJ1-2	-	CASSEMPQTDGYTF	TGTGCCAGCAGTGAAATGCCACAAACGGATGGCTACACCTTC
TRBV5-4	-	TRBJ2-3	few	CASSSPTLHSTDTQYF	TGTGCCAGCAGCTCTCCTACCCTGCACAGCACAGATACGCAGTATTTT
TRBV12-3/TRBV12-4	-	TRBJ2-3	many	CASTEDAATDTQYF	TGTGCCAGCACCGAGGACGCCGCCACAGATACGCAGTATTTT
TRBV29-1	-	TRBJ2-6	-	CSVSLGPFSGANVLTF	TGCAGCGTTTCCCTTGGACCCTTCTCTGGGGCCAACGTCCTGACTTTC
TRBV29-1	TRBD1	TRBJ1-2	once	CSVGQGTDYGYTF	TGCAGCGTGGGACAGGGAACAGACTATGGCTACACCTTC
TRBV5-5	TRBD1	TRBJ1-5	few	CASSVTGYSNQPQHF	TGTGCCAGCAGCGTGACAGGGTATAGCAATCAGCCCCAGCATTTT
TRBV6-5	TRBD2	TRBJ2-1	-	CASIGLAGGVDEQFF	TGTGCCAGCATAGGACTAGCGGGAGGGGTTGATGAGCAGTTCTTC
TRBV29-1	-	TRBJ1-2	many	CSVATEVLLYGYTF	TGCAGCGTTGCCACAGAAGTGCTCCTCTATGGCTACACCTTC
TRBV14	-	TRBJ2-5	-	CASSRTYQETQYF	TGTGCCAGCAGCCGGACATATCAAGAGACCCAGTACTTC
TRBV21-1	-	TRBJ2-7	few	CASSAKDQHYEQYF	TGTGCCAGCAGCGCAAAGGACCAGCACTACGAGCAGTACTTC
TRBV28	TRBD1	TRBJ1-5	-	CASSSGQGVYQPQHF	TGTGCCAGCAGTTCGGGACAGGGCGTATATCAGCCCCAGCATTTT
TRBV30	TRBD1	TRBJ1-5	-	CAWGQANSNQPQHF	TGTGCCTGGGGACAGGCTAATAGCAATCAGCCCCAGCATTTT
TRBV2	TRBD1	TRBJ1-5	many	CASSVLRGTGASLAQPQHF	TGTGCCAGCAGTGTATTGAGGGGAACAGGGGCTAGTCTGGCTCAGCCCCAGCATTTT
TRBV6-5	-	TRBJ2-7	-	CASRVVRVDEQYF	TGTGCCAGCAGAGTCGTCAGGGTCGACGAGCAGTACTTC
TRBV11-2	TRBD1	TRBJ2-5	many	CASSLQTGTGGFETQYF	TGTGCCAGCAGCTTACAAACCGGGACAGGGGGCTTTGAGACCCAGTACTTC
TRBV6-5	TRBD2	TRBJ2-4	many	CASRHPTSGKNIQYF	TGTGCCAGCAGACACCCAACTAGCGGCAAAAACATTCAGTACTTC
TRBV12-5	TRBD2	TRBJ2-7	-	CASWAGDSYEQYF	TGTGCTAGTTGGGCGGGGGACTCCTACGAGCAGTACTTC
TRBV6-1	-	TRBJ2-6	-	CASSERRGSGANVLTF	TGTGCCAGCAGTGAAAGACGGGGCTCTGGGGCCAACGTCCTGACTTTC
TRBV5-5	TRBD1	TRBJ1-2	few	CASSLGDSNYGYTF	TGTGCCAGCAGCTTAGGGGACAGTAATTATGGCTACACCTTC
TRBV9	TRBD2	TRBJ2-1	few	CASSSRTSSGYNEQFF	TGTGCCAGCAGCTCGCGGACTAGCTCCGGTTACAATGAGCAGTTCTTC
TRBV6-5	TRBD1	TRBJ1-2	few	CASSFSARQGLGYTF	TGTGCCAGCAGTTTTTCCGCCCGACAGGGGCTCGGCTACACCTTC
TRBV12-5	TRBD2	TRBJ2-1	-	CASGPGTNGRTSYNEQFF	TGTGCTAGTGGTCCCGGGACTAACGGGAGAACGTCCTACAATGAGCAGTTCTTC
TRBV29-1	TRBD2	TRBJ2-1	few	CSVDGSGASLSDEQFF	TGCAGCGTTGACGGTAGCGGGGCGTCCTTGTCCGATGAGCAGTTCTTC
TRBV20-1	-	TRBJ2-3	-	CSAESGKGTDTQYF	TGCAGTGCAGAATCCGGGAAGGGCACAGATACGCAGTATTTT
TRBV3-1	TRBD1	TRBJ1-2	few	CASSPPDRGHRGYTF	TGTGCCAGCAGCCCCCCGGACAGGGGGCATCGGGGCTACACCTTC
TRBV29-1	TRBD1	TRBJ2-7	few	CSVRYGTGGGYEQYF	TGCAGCGTTAGGTACGGGACAGGGGGCGGCTACGAGCAGTACTTC
TRBV6-2/TRBV6-3	-	TRBJ1-6	-	CASSYRATRVYNSPLHF	TGTGCCAGCAGTTACCGGGCGACCAGAGTATATAATTCACCCCTCCACTTT
TRBV27	-	TRBJ2-3	many	CASAGASTDTQYF	TGTGCCAGCGCGGGTGCTAGCACAGATACGCAGTATTTT
TRBV10-3	TRBD1	TRBJ2-7	-	CAISDQGAYEQYF	TGTGCCATCAGTGATCAGGGGGCATACGAGCAGTACTTC
TRBV11-3	TRBD2	TRBJ2-5	-	CASTRLAGPQETQYF	TGTGCCAGCACCCGACTAGCGGGTCCACAAGAGACCCAGTACTTC
TRBV10-3	-	TRBJ1-5	many	CAISAGEGNQPQHF	TGTGCCATCAGTGCGGGGGAAGGCAATCAGCCCCAGCATTTT
TRBV28	-	TRBJ1-2	few	CASSLGAGPYGYTF	TGTGCCAGCAGTTTAGGGGCGGGACCCTATGGCTACACCTTC
TRBV28	-	TRBJ2-7	few	CASSFFRTATPNYEQYF	TGTGCCAGCAGTTTTTTTCGGACAGCTACTCCAAACTACGAGCAGTACTTC
TRBV20-1	-	TRBJ2-3	few	CSARDPGTDTQYF	TGCAGTGCTAGAGACCCAGGGACAGATACGCAGTATTTT
TRBV6-6	-	TRBJ1-6	many	CASSYSGQIFNSPLHF	TGTGCCAGCAGTTACTCGGGCCAGATCTTCAATTCACCCCTCCACTTT